This is a list of T cell receptor beta chains from one sample in a study of breast tumors, draining lymph nodes, adjacent tissues. TCRdb reprocessed the multiplex PCR reads with MiXCR, giving one entry per CDR3 protein. This table holds over 250,000 distinct CDR3 sequences, around 30% found once. Sequenced: axillary lymph node tissue. Source of these receptors: a female donor with breast cancer. Some clones in this sample may be carry-over from other donors' samples. Both conserved end residues are part of each CDR3. The D gene is left open where the match is weak. Not all rows give a size; the values are once, few, many and, for expanded clones, a class.

clone size: many
D gene: TRBD2
V gene: TRBV9
J gene: TRBJ2-1
CDR3 DNA: TGTGCCAGCAGCGTAGCTAGCGGGAGGGCGGGGTCCTACAATGAGCAGTTCTTC
CDR3 protein: CASSVASGRAGSYNEQFF

clone size: many
D gene: .
V gene: TRBV5-5
J gene: TRBJ1-2
CDR3 DNA: TGTGCCAGCAGCTTGGCCGTGGACTATGGCTACACCTTC
CDR3 protein: CASSLAVDYGYTF

clone size: .
D gene: .
V gene: TRBV27
J gene: TRBJ2-5
CDR3 DNA: TGTGCCAGCAGTTTAGGCCTTTGGGAGACCCAGTACTTC
CDR3 protein: CASSLGLWETQYF

clone size: many
D gene: .
V gene: TRBV29-1
J gene: TRBJ2-7
CDR3 DNA: TGCAGCGTGCTCGACCTTGGCGTCCAGTACTTC
CDR3 protein: CSVLDLGVQYF

clone size: .
D gene: .
V gene: TRBV7-9
J gene: TRBJ2-5
CDR3 DNA: TGTGCCAGCACCCCCGGCCTTGGGGACGACCAAGAGACCCAGTACTTC
CDR3 protein: CASTPGLGDDQETQYF

clone size: .
D gene: .
V gene: TRBV18
J gene: TRBJ1-2
CDR3 DNA: TGTGCCAGCTCACCAGCGCTCACCTTC
CDR3 protein: CASSPALTF

clone size: many
D gene: TRBD2
V gene: TRBV10-3
J gene: TRBJ2-7
CDR3 DNA: TGTGCCATCAGTGAGTCTGGGGGACTAGCGGGAGACGGGCAGTACTTC
CDR3 protein: CAISESGGLAGDGQYF

clone size: many
D gene: TRBD1
V gene: TRBV20-1
J gene: TRBJ1-5
CDR3 DNA: TGCAGTGCCAGCACAGGGGTTAGCAATCAGCCCCAGCATTTT
CDR3 protein: CSASTGVSNQPQHF

clone size: many
D gene: .
V gene: TRBV19
J gene: TRBJ1-2
CDR3 DNA: TGTGCCAGTAGTATAGATCCAGCCAGGCATGGCTACACCTTC
CDR3 protein: CASSIDPARHGYTF

clone size: .
D gene: .
V gene: TRBV6-2/TRBV6-3
J gene: TRBJ2-1
CDR3 DNA: TGTGCCAGCAGGGCCATGGCTTACAATGAGCAGTTCTTC
CDR3 protein: CASRAMAYNEQFF

clone size: .
D gene: .
V gene: TRBV20-1
J gene: TRBJ2-5
CDR3 DNA: TGCAGTGCTAGTCTTGGCGCCGGGAGTGAAGAGACCCAGTACTTC
CDR3 protein: CSASLGAGSEETQYF

clone size: many
D gene: TRBD2
V gene: TRBV20-1
J gene: TRBJ2-1
CDR3 DNA: TGCAGTGCTAGATCGCGACTAGCGGGAGGGCCGGGGATGTTGGATGAGCAGTTCTTC
CDR3 protein: CSARSRLAGGPGMLDEQFF

clone size: .
D gene: .
V gene: TRBV7-9
J gene: TRBJ1-3
CDR3 DNA: TGTGCCAGCAGCCGGACCACGCAGAGCTCTGGAAACACCCTATATTTT
CDR3 protein: CASSRTTQSSGNTLYF

clone size: .
D gene: TRBD2
V gene: TRBV10-3
J gene: TRBJ2-7
CDR3 DNA: TGTGCCAGCAGTTTGTTAGCGGGATCGGGGTACGAGCAGTACTTC
CDR3 protein: CASSLLAGSGYEQYF

clone size: many
D gene: TRBD1
V gene: TRBV9
J gene: TRBJ2-5
CDR3 DNA: TGTGCCAGCAGCTCCAGTGGACAGGTCGGCCAAGAGACCCAGTACTTC
CDR3 protein: CASSSSGQVGQETQYF

clone size: few
D gene: TRBD1
V gene: TRBV6-1
J gene: TRBJ1-2
CDR3 DNA: TGTGCCAGCTACGCCGTAAGGGGGCGAACAGATGGCTACACCTTC
CDR3 protein: CASYAVRGRTDGYTF

clone size: many
D gene: .
V gene: TRBV15
J gene: TRBJ2-3
CDR3 DNA: TGTGCCACCAGCAGAAGCCTACAGAAGTATTTT
CDR3 protein: CATSRSLQKYF

clone size: many
D gene: .
V gene: TRBV20-1
J gene: TRBJ1-5
CDR3 DNA: TGCAGTGCTCCCTTAAATAGCAATCAGCCCCAGCATTTT
CDR3 protein: CSAPLNSNQPQHF

clone size: many
D gene: .
V gene: TRBV7-9
J gene: TRBJ2-7
CDR3 DNA: TGTGCCAGCAGCTTAGCGCGAGGGTTTAGCGACGAGCAGTACTTC
CDR3 protein: CASSLARGFSDEQYF

clone size: .
D gene: TRBD1
V gene: TRBV10-2
J gene: TRBJ2-2
CDR3 DNA: TGCGCCAGCACCGGGACAGAGCTCACCGGGGAGCTGTTTTTT
CDR3 protein: CASTGTELTGELFF

clone size: .
D gene: .
V gene: TRBV9
J gene: TRBJ1-6
CDR3 DNA: .
CDR3 protein: CAHPEDSSFYICSGIDREDSPLHF

clone size: many
D gene: .
V gene: TRBV7-2
J gene: TRBJ2-5
CDR3 DNA: TGTGCCAGCAGCTTAGACTTGGTACTGCGACACCAAGAGACCCAGTACTTC
CDR3 protein: CASSLDLVLRHQETQYF

clone size: .
D gene: .
V gene: TRBV29-1
J gene: TRBJ2-7
CDR3 DNA: TGCAGCGTACCACCTAACCTAGATACCTACGAGCAGTACTTC
CDR3 protein: CSVPPNLDTYEQYF

clone size: many
D gene: .
V gene: TRBV11-3
J gene: TRBJ2-1
CDR3 DNA: TGTGCCAGCAGCGGTAGGGGCGAGAAGGCCTACAATGAGCAGTTCTTC
CDR3 protein: CASSGRGEKAYNEQFF

clone size: .
D gene: .
V gene: TRBV6-5
J gene: TRBJ1-2
CDR3 DNA: TGTGCCAGCAGTCACGGGGGCACCCGTAACTATGGCTACACCTTC
CDR3 protein: CASSHGGTRNYGYTF

clone size: few
D gene: .
V gene: TRBV6-2/TRBV6-3
J gene: TRBJ1-5
CDR3 DNA: TGTGCCAGCAGTTACCCGGGGGGTTTCAATCAGCCCCAGCATTTT
CDR3 protein: CASSYPGGFNQPQHF

clone size: few
D gene: TRBD1
V gene: TRBV9
J gene: TRBJ2-5
CDR3 DNA: TGTGCCAGCAGCTTCGCAGGGGGCGTGGGGGAGACCCAGTACTTC
CDR3 protein: CASSFAGGVGETQYF

clone size: .
D gene: .
V gene: TRBV2
J gene: TRBJ1-2
CDR3 DNA: TGTGCCAGCAGTGACAGAGAGAACTATGGCTACACCTTC
CDR3 protein: CASSDRENYGYTF

clone size: many
D gene: .
V gene: TRBV20-1
J gene: TRBJ2-1
CDR3 DNA: TGCAGTGCCACCAGCAGAAACTCCTACAATGAGCAGTTCTTC
CDR3 protein: CSATSRNSYNEQFF

clone size: many
D gene: .
V gene: TRBV5-1
J gene: TRBJ2-6
CDR3 DNA: TGCGCCCCCAGGGCTAAGGGGGCCAACGTCCTGACTTTC
CDR3 protein: CAPRAKGANVLTF

clone size: .
D gene: .
V gene: TRBV14
J gene: TRBJ2-5
CDR3 DNA: TGTGCCAGCAGCCCCATAGGACTCGGCGGGGAGACCCAGTACTTC
CDR3 protein: CASSPIGLGGETQYF

clone size: many
D gene: TRBD2
V gene: TRBV7-2
J gene: TRBJ2-1
CDR3 DNA: TGTGCCAGCAGCTTAGCGATTTCGGGAGGAACCTACAATGAGCAGTTCTTC
CDR3 protein: CASSLAISGGTYNEQFF

clone size: many
D gene: .
V gene: TRBV3-1
J gene: TRBJ2-7
CDR3 DNA: TGTGCCAGCAGTAGGACATCCGGGTACGAGCAGTACTTC
CDR3 protein: CASSRTSGYEQYF

clone size: .
D gene: .
V gene: TRBV20-1
J gene: TRBJ2-3
CDR3 DNA: TGCAGTGCTAGAGATATAGATACGCAGTATTTT
CDR3 protein: CSARDIDTQYF

clone size: few
D gene: TRBD1
V gene: TRBV27
J gene: TRBJ2-2
CDR3 DNA: TGTGCCAGCAGTACAGGGGATGCCGGGGAGCTGTTTTTT
CDR3 protein: CASSTGDAGELFF

clone size: .
D gene: .
V gene: TRBV7-2
J gene: TRBJ2-5
CDR3 DNA: TGTGCCAGCAGCATCTGGTCCCGGGAGACCCAGTACTTC
CDR3 protein: CASSIWSRETQYF

clone size: many
D gene: .
V gene: TRBV20-1
J gene: TRBJ2-5
CDR3 DNA: TGCAGTGCTAGTGGAGGGAGAAGTCACCCGGAGACCCAGTACTTC
CDR3 protein: CSASGGRSHPETQYF

clone size: .
D gene: .
V gene: TRBV7-2
J gene: TRBJ1-1
CDR3 DNA: TGTGCCAGCAGCTTTACCCTTGGGACTTTGAACACTGAAGCTTTCTTT
CDR3 protein: CASSFTLGTLNTEAFF

clone size: many
D gene: .
V gene: TRBV18
J gene: TRBJ1-2
CDR3 DNA: TGTGCCAGCTCACCACCGGGGAACTATGGCTACACCTTC
CDR3 protein: CASSPPGNYGYTF

clone size: few
D gene: .
V gene: TRBV30
J gene: TRBJ1-3
CDR3 DNA: TGTGCCTGGGATCGGGTTGGACGACTAGGGGGAAACACCATATATTTT
CDR3 protein: CAWDRVGRLGGNTIYF

clone size: .
D gene: TRBD1
V gene: TRBV27
J gene: TRBJ2-7
CDR3 DNA: TGTGCCAGCAGTAGCAGAGAGACAGGGTGGTCCTACGAGCAGTACTTC
CDR3 protein: CASSSRETGWSYEQYF

clone size: .
D gene: TRBD1
V gene: TRBV6-4
J gene: TRBJ1-2
CDR3 DNA: TGTGCCAGCAGTGACCCTCGGACAGGGAACTATGGCTACACCTTC
CDR3 protein: CASSDPRTGNYGYTF

clone size: .
D gene: .
V gene: TRBV12-5
J gene: TRBJ2-1
CDR3 DNA: TGTGCTAGTGGTTTCGGGCAGGGCGGTCAGTTCTTC
CDR3 protein: CASGFGQGGQFF

clone size: .
D gene: .
V gene: TRBV12-3/TRBV12-4
J gene: TRBJ1-3
CDR3 DNA: TGTGCCAACTCACACGGCGACTCTGGAAACACCATATATTTT
CDR3 protein: CANSHGDSGNTIYF

clone size: many
D gene: TRBD1
V gene: TRBV20-1
J gene: TRBJ2-3
CDR3 DNA: TGCAGTGCTAGCCGGGTCCCGGGACAGGGTACGCAGTATTTT
CDR3 protein: CSASRVPGQGTQYF

clone size: .
D gene: .
V gene: TRBV12-3/TRBV12-4
J gene: TRBJ2-5
CDR3 DNA: TGTGCCAGCAGAACCGGGACCCAGTACTTC
CDR3 protein: CASRTGTQYF

clone size: many
D gene: TRBD1
V gene: TRBV6-1
J gene: TRBJ2-7
CDR3 DNA: TGTGCCAGCAGACCGGGACAGGGGGTAGGAGAGCAGTACTTC
CDR3 protein: CASRPGQGVGEQYF

clone size: few
D gene: .
V gene: TRBV6-1
J gene: TRBJ2-1
CDR3 DNA: TGTGCCAGCCGAAGGGATCTGACCAATGAGCAGTTCTTC
CDR3 protein: CASRRDLTNEQFF

clone size: many
D gene: .
V gene: TRBV20-1
J gene: TRBJ2-3
CDR3 DNA: TGCAGTGCAAGGACAGCTAGCACAGATACGCAGTATTTT
CDR3 protein: CSARTASTDTQYF

clone size: many
D gene: TRBD2
V gene: TRBV4-1
J gene: TRBJ2-1
CDR3 DNA: TGCGCCAGCAGCCAAGATAGGACTAGCGGGAGGGTTAATGAGCAGTTCTTC
CDR3 protein: CASSQDRTSGRVNEQFF

clone size: many
D gene: TRBD1
V gene: TRBV4-2
J gene: TRBJ2-1
CDR3 DNA: TGTGCCAGCAGCCAGGACTGGACAGGGGTCTCCTACAATGAGCAGTTCTTC
CDR3 protein: CASSQDWTGVSYNEQFF

clone size: few
D gene: TRBD2
V gene: TRBV11-2
J gene: TRBJ2-1
CDR3 DNA: TGTGCCAGCAGCTTTGCGGGAGGTTCCTACAATGAGCAGTTCTTC
CDR3 protein: CASSFAGGSYNEQFF

clone size: .
D gene: .
V gene: TRBV20-1
J gene: TRBJ1-5
CDR3 DNA: TGCGGTGCACTCAGACAGGACAACCAGCCCCAGCATTTT
CDR3 protein: CGALRQDNQPQHF

clone size: many
D gene: .
V gene: TRBV7-9
J gene: TRBJ1-3
CDR3 DNA: TGTGCCAGCAGCCGGACCACACAGAGCTCTGGAAACACCATATATTTT
CDR3 protein: CASSRTTQSSGNTIYF

clone size: few
D gene: .
V gene: TRBV6-2/TRBV6-3
J gene: TRBJ2-7
CDR3 DNA: TGTGCCAGCAGTCACTCTGTAAGGGGCGAGCAGTACTTC
CDR3 protein: CASSHSVRGEQYF

clone size: few
D gene: TRBD2
V gene: TRBV6-2/TRBV6-3
J gene: TRBJ2-2
CDR3 DNA: TGTGCCAGCAGACACGCGGGGGGGAACACCGGGGAGCTGTTTTTT
CDR3 protein: CASRHAGGNTGELFF

clone size: many
D gene: .
V gene: TRBV19
J gene: TRBJ2-2
CDR3 DNA: TGTGCCAGTACGAGGAGGACCTCGAACACCGGGGAGCTGTTTTTT
CDR3 protein: CASTRRTSNTGELFF

clone size: .
D gene: .
V gene: TRBV5-6
J gene: TRBJ1-1
CDR3 DNA: TGTGCCAGCAGCTTTAACCAGGTGAACACTGAAGCTTTCTTT
CDR3 protein: CASSFNQVNTEAFF